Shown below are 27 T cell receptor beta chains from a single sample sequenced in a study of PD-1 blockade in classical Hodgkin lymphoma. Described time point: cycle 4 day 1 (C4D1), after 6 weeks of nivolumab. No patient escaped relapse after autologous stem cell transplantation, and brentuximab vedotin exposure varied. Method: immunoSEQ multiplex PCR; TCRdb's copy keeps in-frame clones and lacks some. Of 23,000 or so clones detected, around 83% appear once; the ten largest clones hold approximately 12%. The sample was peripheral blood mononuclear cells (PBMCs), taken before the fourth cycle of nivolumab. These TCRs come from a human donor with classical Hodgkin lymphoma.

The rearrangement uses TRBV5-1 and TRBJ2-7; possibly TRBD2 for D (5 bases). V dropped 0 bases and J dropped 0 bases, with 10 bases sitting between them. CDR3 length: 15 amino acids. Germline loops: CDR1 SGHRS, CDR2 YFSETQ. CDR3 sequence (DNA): TGCGCCAGCAGCTTGGAAGGCGGGCCCTCCTACGAGCAGTACTTC. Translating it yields CASSLEGGPSYEQYF.

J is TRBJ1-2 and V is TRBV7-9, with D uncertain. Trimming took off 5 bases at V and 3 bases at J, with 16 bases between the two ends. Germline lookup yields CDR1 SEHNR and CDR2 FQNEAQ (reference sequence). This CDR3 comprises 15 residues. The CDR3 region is CASSPTYGRDYGYTF. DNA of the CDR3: TGTGCCAGCAGCCCAACCTATGGGAGGGACTATGGCTACACCTTC.

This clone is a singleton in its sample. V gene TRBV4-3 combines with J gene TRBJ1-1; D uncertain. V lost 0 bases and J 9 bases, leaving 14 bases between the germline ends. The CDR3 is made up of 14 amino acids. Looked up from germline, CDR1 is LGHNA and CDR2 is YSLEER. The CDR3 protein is CASSQEISGRQAFF. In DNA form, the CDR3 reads TGCGCCAGCAGCCAAGAGATCTCAGGCCGCCAAGCTTTCTTT.

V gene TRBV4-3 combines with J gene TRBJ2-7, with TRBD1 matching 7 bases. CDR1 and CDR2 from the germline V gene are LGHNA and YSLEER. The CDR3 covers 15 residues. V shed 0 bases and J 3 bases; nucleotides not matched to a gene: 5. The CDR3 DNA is TGCGCCAGCAGCCAAGATCGGGCAGGGGGCTACGAGCAGTACTTC. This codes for CASSQDRAGGYEQYF.

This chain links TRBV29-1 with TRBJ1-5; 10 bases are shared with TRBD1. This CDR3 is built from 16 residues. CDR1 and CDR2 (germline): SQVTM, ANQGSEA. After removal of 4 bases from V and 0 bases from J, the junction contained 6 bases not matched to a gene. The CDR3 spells CSVAFGTGDSNQPQHF. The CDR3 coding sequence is TGCAGCGTTGCTTTCGGGACAGGGGATAGCAATCAGCCCCAGCATTTT. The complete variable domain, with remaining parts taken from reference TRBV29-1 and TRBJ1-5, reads SAVISQKPSRDICQRGTSLTIQCQVDSQVTMMFWYRQQPGQSLTLIATANQGSEATYESGFVIDKFPISRPNLTFSTLTVSNMSPEDSSIYLCSVAFGTGDSNQPQHFGDGTRLSIL.

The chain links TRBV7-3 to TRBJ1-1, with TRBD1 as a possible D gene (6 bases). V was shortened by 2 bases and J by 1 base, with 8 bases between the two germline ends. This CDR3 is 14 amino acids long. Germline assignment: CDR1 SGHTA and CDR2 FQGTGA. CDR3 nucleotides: TGTGCCAGCAGCTTAGAGGGACAGAACACTGAAGCTTTCTTT. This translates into CASSLEGQNTEAFF.

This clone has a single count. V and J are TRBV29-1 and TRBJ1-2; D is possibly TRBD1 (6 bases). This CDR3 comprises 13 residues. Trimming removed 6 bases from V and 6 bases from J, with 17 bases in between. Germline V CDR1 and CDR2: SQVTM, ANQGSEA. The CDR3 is CSVGADRLNGYTF. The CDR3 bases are TGCAGCGTGGGCGCGGACAGACTGAATGGCTACACCTTC. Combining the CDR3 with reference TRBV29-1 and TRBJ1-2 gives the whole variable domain SAVISQKPSRDICQRGTSLTIQCQVDSQVTMMFWYRQQPGQSLTLIATANQGSEATYESGFVIDKFPISRPNLTFSTLTVSNMSPEDSSIYLCSVGADRLNGYTFGSGTRLTVV.

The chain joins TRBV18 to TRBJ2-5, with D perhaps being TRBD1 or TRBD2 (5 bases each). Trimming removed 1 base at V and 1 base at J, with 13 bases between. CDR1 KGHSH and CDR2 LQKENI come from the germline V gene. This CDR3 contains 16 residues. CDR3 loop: CASSPRLAGTQETQYF. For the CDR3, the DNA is TGTGCCAGCTCACCACGCCTCGCCGGGACCCAAGAGACCCAGTACTTC.

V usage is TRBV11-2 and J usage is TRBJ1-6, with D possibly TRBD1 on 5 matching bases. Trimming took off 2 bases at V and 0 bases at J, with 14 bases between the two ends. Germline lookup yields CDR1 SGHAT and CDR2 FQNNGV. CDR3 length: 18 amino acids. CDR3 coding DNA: TGTGCCAGCAGCTTAATGGGGCAGCGAAGCTCCTATAATTCACCCCTCCACTTT. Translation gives CASSLMGQRSSYNSPLHF.

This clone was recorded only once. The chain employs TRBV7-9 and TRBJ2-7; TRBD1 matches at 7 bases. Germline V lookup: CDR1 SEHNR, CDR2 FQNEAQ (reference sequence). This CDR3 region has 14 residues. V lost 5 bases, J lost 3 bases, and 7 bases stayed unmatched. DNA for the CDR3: TGTGCCAGCAGCCCTGGACAGGTTTACTACGAGCAGTACTTC. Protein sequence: CASSPGQVYYEQYF.

CDR3 residues: CASSGEWPSTDTQYF. The CDR3 coding sequence is TGTGCCAGCAGCGGGGAGTGGCCCAGCACAGATACGCAGTATTTT. The V gene is TRBV27, the J gene TRBJ2-3, with TRBD2 as a possible D gene (5 bases). Germline CDR1 reads MNHEY; CDR2 reads SMNVEV (reference sequence). Trimming stripped 6 bases from V and 0 bases from J, with 13 bases between. The CDR3 loop spans 15 amino acids.

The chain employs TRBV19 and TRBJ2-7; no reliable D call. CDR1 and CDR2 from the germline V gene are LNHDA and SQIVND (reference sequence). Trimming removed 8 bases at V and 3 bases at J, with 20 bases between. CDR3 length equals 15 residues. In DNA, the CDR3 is TGTGCCAGTCAAGAAGGGTCTTCGGGTAACTACGAGCAGTACTTC. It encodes CASQEGSSGNYEQYF.

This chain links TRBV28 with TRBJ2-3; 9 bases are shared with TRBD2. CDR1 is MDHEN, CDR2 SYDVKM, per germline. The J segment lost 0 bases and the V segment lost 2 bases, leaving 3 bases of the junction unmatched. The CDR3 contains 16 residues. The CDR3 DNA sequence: TGTGCCAGCAGTTTAGGAGCGGGGGGTAGCACAGATACGCAGTATTTT. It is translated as CASSLGAGGSTDTQYF.

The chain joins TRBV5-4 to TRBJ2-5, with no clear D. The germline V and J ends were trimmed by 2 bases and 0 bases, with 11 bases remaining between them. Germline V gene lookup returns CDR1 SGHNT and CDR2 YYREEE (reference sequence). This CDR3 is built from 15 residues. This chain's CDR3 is CASSLYEAYQETQYF. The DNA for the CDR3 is TGTGCCAGCAGCTTATATGAGGCGTACCAAGAGACCCAGTACTTC.

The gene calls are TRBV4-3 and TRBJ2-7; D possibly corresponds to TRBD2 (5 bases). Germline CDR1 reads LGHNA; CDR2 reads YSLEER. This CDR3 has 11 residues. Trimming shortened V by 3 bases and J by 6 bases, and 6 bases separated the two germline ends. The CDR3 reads CASSHGGEQYF. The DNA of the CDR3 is TGCGCCAGCAGCCACGGAGGCGAGCAGTACTTC.

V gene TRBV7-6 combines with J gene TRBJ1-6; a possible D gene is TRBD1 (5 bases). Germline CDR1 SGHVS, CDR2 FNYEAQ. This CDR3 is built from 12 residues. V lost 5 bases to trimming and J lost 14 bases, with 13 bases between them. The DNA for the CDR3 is TGTGCCAGCAGCCAAAGGGACGGATCCCTCCACTTT. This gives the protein CASSQRDGSLHF.

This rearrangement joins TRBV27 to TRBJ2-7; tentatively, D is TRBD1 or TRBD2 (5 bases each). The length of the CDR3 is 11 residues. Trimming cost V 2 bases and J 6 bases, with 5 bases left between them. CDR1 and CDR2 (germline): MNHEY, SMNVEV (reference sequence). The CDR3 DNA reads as TGTGCCAGCAGTTTAGGGACCGAGCAGTACTTC. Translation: CASSLGTEQYF.

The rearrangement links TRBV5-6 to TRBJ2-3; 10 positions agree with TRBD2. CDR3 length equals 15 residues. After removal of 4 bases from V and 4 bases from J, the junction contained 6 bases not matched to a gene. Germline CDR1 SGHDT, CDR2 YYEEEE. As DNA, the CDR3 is TGTGCCAGCAGCAAGCGGGGGGGCCTGGCAGATACGCAGTATTTT. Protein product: CASSKRGGLADTQYF.

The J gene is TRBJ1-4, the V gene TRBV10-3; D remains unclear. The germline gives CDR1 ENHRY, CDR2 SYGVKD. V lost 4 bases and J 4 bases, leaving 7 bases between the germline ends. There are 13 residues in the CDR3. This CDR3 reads CAISAGSNEKLFF. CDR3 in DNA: TGTGCCATCAGTGCGGGAAGTAATGAAAAACTGTTTTTT.

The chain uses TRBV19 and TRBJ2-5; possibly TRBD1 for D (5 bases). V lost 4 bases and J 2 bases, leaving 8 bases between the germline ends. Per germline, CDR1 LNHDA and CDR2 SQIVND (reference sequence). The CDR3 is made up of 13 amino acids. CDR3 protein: CASSTTEQETQYF. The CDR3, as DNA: TGTGCCAGTAGTACGACAGAACAAGAGACCCAGTACTTC. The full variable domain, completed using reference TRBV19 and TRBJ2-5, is DGGITQSPKYLFRKEGQNVTLSCEQNLNHDAMYWYRQDPGQGLRLIYYSQIVNDFQKGDIAEGYSVSREKKESFPLTVTSAQKNPTAFYLCASSTTEQETQYFGPGTRLLVL.

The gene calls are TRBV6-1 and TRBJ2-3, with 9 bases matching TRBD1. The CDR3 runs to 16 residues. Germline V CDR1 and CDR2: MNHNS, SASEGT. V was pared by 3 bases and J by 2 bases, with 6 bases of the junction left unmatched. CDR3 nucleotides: TGTGCCAGCAGTGACGTCGGGACAGGGTACACAGATACGCAGTATTTT. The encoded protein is CASSDVGTGYTDTQYF.

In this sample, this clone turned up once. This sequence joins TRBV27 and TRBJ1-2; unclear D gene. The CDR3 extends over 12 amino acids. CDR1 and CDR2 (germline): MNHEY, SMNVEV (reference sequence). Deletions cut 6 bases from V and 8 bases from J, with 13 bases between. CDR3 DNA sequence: TGTGCCAGCAGATCAGGCCTGGGGGGCTACACCTTC. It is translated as CASRSGLGGYTF.

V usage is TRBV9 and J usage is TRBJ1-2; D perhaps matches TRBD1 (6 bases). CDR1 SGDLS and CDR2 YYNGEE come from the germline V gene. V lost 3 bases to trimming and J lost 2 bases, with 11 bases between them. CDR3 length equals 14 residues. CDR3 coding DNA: TGTGCCAGCAGCGCGACAGGTTTAAACTATGGCTACACCTTC. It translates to CASSATGLNYGYTF.

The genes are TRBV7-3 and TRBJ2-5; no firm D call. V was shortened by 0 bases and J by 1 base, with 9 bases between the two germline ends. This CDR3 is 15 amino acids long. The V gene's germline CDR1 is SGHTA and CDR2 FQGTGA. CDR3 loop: CASSLTSGRQETQYF. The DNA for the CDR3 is TGTGCCAGCAGCTTAACGTCCGGACGCCAAGAGACCCAGTACTTC.

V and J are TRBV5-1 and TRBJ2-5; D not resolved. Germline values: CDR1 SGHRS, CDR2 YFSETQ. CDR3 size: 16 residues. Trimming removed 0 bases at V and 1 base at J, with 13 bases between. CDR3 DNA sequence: TGCGCCAGCAGCTTGGGCCTACAATGGATCCAAGAGACCCAGTACTTC. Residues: CASSLGLQWIQETQYF.

This CDR3 is CASRTQGYGYTF. The CDR3 DNA is TGTGCCAGCAGGACACAGGGGTATGGCTACACCTTC. The chain employs TRBV27 and TRBJ1-2; 7 nucleotides agree with TRBD1. The CDR3 contains 12 residues. The germline V gene encodes CDR1 MNHEY and CDR2 SMNVEV (reference sequence). Unmatched junction bases numbered 3, after V lost 6 bases and J lost 5 bases.

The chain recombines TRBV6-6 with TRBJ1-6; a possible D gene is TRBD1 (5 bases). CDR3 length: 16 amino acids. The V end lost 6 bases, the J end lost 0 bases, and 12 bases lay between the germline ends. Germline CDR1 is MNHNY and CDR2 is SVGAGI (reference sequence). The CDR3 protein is CASSTRQSSYNSPLHF. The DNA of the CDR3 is TGTGCCAGCAGCACACGACAGAGCTCCTATAATTCACCCCTCCACTTT.